Given below is one TCR beta chain in context. This specimen belongs to a study of blood T cell repertoires in COVID-19. Overall study: The study drew acute and convalescent COVID-19 samples from the United States, Italy and Spain. PBMCs, B-cell-depleted T cells, or T cells were the source of the cDNA or gDNA that made up the material.

The V end was cut by 4 bases, the J end by 5 bases, with 5 bases between. Looked up from germline, CDR1 is WSHSY and CDR2 is SAAADI. The CDR3 has 11 amino acids. Per the authors' pipeline: The assay estimated nucleated cells by amplifying reference gene primers. Data came from immunoSEQ multiplex PCR; TCRdb stores just in-frame clones and leaves some out. From that table come the V and J calls and clone size; the DNA was used to work out D and trimming. In the table there are fewer than 50,000 clones, around 76% of which are singletons. The chain recombines TRBV10-2 with TRBJ1-2; a weak D match, TRBD1 (5 bases). Sample: peripheral blood. The receptor was isolated from a man older than 75 with acute or convalescent COVID-19. CDR3 DNA: TGCGCCAGCAGTGCAGGGTATGGCTACACCTTC. Translating it yields CASSAGYGYTF.